The 31 T cell receptor beta chains reported below all come from one sample, sequenced in a study of shared clonotypes between healthy human individuals. The repertoire was sequenced with immunoSEQ multiplex PCR; TCRdb's copy has only in-frame clones and lacks some. The sample lists about 1 million clones, about 84% occurring once. The sample taken for sequencing was memory CD4+ T cells from PBMCs. Described subset: CD45RA-negative fraction. These receptor sequences come from a man aged 18 to 30 in good health. Some clones in this sample may be carry-over from other donors' samples.

This clone was picked up a small number of times. The chain recombines TRBV4-1 with TRBJ2-1, with TRBD2 matching over 8 bases. Per germline, CDR1 MGHRA and CDR2 YSYEKL. V lost 6 bases to trimming and J lost 7 bases; unmatched junction nucleotides: 8. CDR3 size: 14 residues. This CDR3 reads CASRRGEGPNEQFF. The CDR3 nucleotides read TGCGCCAGCAGGCGGGGGGAGGGTCCGAATGAGCAGTTCTTC.

J is TRBJ1-5 and V is TRBV5-4; D is possibly TRBD1 (5 bases). The CDR3 runs 17 residues. V was shortened by 0 bases and J by 0 bases, with 13 bases between the two germline ends. CDR1 and CDR2 from the germline V gene are SGHNT and YYREEE (reference sequence). Here the CDR3 DNA reads TGTGCCAGCAGCTTGGAGGGGTCCCCATCTAGCAATCAGCCCCAGCATTTT. This codes for CASSLEGSPSSNQPQHF.

This chain connects TRBV5-1 to TRBJ1-5; TRBD1 agrees at 8 bases. J was trimmed by 7 bases and V by 0 bases; bases with no gene match: 3. Germline CDR1 is SGHRS and CDR2 is YFSETQ. The CDR3 contains 14 residues. DNA for the CDR3: TGCGCCAGCAGCTTGGGGACAGGGTTGCAGCCCCAGCATTTT. It codes for CASSLGTGLQPQHF. Full variable domain (rest looked up from reference TRBV5-1 and TRBJ1-5): KAGVTQTPRYLIKTRGQQVTLSCSPISGHRSVSWYQQTPGQGLQFLFEYFSETQRNKGNFPGRFSGRQFSNSRSEMNVSTLELGDSALYLCASSLGTGLQPQHFGDGTRLSIL.

Only a few counts were recorded for this clone. This sequence joins TRBV2 and TRBJ1-5, with 9 bases identical to TRBD1. CDR3 length: 15 amino acids. In germline, CDR1 is SNHLY, CDR2 FYNNEI. V lost 5 bases and J lost 3; bases outside the gene matches: 5. Here the CDR3 reads CASSYGQGLNQPQHF. For the CDR3, the DNA is TGTGCCAGCAGTTATGGACAGGGGCTCAATCAGCCCCAGCATTTT.

This clone occurred a few times. Other DNA sequences in this specimen translate into the identical CDR3. The gene calls are TRBV7-2 and TRBJ2-5; possible D gene TRBD2, 5 bases. CDR1 SGHTA and CDR2 FQGNSA come from the germline V gene. Trimming stripped 1 base from V and 1 base from J, with 7 bases between. The CDR3 extends over 14 amino acids. In DNA form, the CDR3 reads TGTGCCAGCAGCTTAGACCGGGGCCAAGAGACCCAGTACTTC. Translating gives CASSLDRGQETQYF.

The V and J genes are TRBV6-5 and TRBJ2-7; possible D gene TRBD1, 5 bases. The CDR3 totals 15 residues. Looked up from germline, CDR1 is MNHEY and CDR2 is SVGAGI. V dropped 4 bases and J dropped 0 bases, with 13 bases sitting between them. DNA of the CDR3: TGTGCCAGCAGTTTATCCGGCAGGGCCTCCTACGAGCAGTACTTC. Translation gives CASSLSGRASYEQYF.

V and J are TRBV6-4 and TRBJ2-3; D call uncertain. V dropped 4 bases and J dropped 3 bases, with 11 bases sitting between them. The CDR3 covers 14 residues. In germline, CDR1 is MRHNA, CDR2 SNTAGT. CDR3 coding DNA: TGTGCCAGCAGTGCTGGCGGAATTACAGATACGCAGTATTTT. Translated, it gives CASSAGGITDTQYF.

The rearrangement joins TRBV4-3 to TRBJ2-2; unclear D gene. The CDR3 spans 15 residues. Germline loops: CDR1 LGHNA, CDR2 YSLEER. Trimming left V 1 base short and J 3 bases short, with 9 bases between. CDR3 protein: CASSQAPPDTGELFF. CDR3 DNA sequence: TGCGCCAGCAGCCAAGCACCCCCCGACACCGGGGAGCTGTTTTTT.

The chain combines TRBV15 with TRBJ2-7; 8 bases line up with TRBD1. The length of the CDR3 is 15 residues. V lost 0 bases to trimming and J lost 6 bases; unmatched junction nucleotides: 7. CDR1 and CDR2 from the germline V gene are LNHNV and YYDKDF (reference sequence). The CDR3: CATSRDRQTGGEQYF. The DNA for the CDR3 is TGTGCCACCAGCAGAGACCGGCAAACAGGGGGCGAGCAGTACTTC.

The chain employs TRBV21-1 and TRBJ2-7. TRBV21-1 is described as a pseudogene. This CDR3 spans 17 amino acids. Here the CDR3 DNA reads TGTGCCAGCAGCAAACCCGACTGGGACCGCAGTTCCTACGAGCAGTACTTC. Translated: CASSKPDWDRSSYEQYF.

This clone was counted a few times. The V and J genes are TRBV7-9 and TRBJ2-7; 9 nucleotides agree with TRBD2. CDR1 is SEHNR, CDR2 FQNEAQ, per germline (reference sequence). The CDR3 contains 17 residues. V lost 2 bases and J lost 5; bases outside the gene matches: 13. The CDR3 DNA sequence: TGTGCCAGCAGCTTACACCCAGCGGGAGGCCAGGTGAACGAGCAGTACTTC. Protein product: CASSLHPAGGQVNEQYF.

The chain couples TRBV5-1 to TRBJ1-4, with 8 bases matching TRBD1. The trim removed 3 bases at V and 0 bases at J, leaving 4 bases unmatched. The CDR3 consists of 16 residues. The germline gives CDR1 SGHRS, CDR2 YFSETQ. The DNA of the CDR3 is TGCGCCAGCAGCTGGGGACAGGTGTCAACTAATGAAAAACTGTTTTTT. Its protein product is CASSWGQVSTNEKLFF.

The chain is built from TRBV5-4 and TRBJ2-1, with 13 nucleotides matching TRBD2. Per the germline V gene, CDR1 is SGHNT and CDR2 is YYREEE (reference sequence). After removal of 3 bases from V and 7 bases from J, the junction contained 7 bases not matched to a gene. The CDR3 totals 16 residues. CDR3 protein: CASSSGGLAGANEQFF. The CDR3 DNA reads as TGTGCCAGCAGCTCCGGAGGACTAGCGGGAGCTAATGAGCAGTTCTTC.

This clone was seen only once. This sample also contains other DNA sequences that code for the same CDR3. The chain recombines TRBV19 with TRBJ1-2; D possibly corresponds to TRBD1 (5 bases). Deletions cut 4 bases from V and 5 bases from J, with 11 bases between. This CDR3 has 13 residues. The germline gives CDR1 LNHDA, CDR2 SQIVND (reference sequence). The CDR3 here is CASSTGLIYGYTF. The CDR3 coding sequence is TGTGCCAGTAGTACGGGGCTGATTTATGGCTACACCTTC.

The V gene is TRBV25-1, the J gene TRBJ2-2; 11 bases line up with TRBD2. This CDR3 spans 17 amino acids. Germline-derived CDR1 and CDR2 are MGHDK and SYGVNS. The junction had 8 bases not matched to a gene; V was cut back by 8 bases and J by 0 bases. CDR3: CASPGLADITNTGELFF. CDR3 sequence (DNA): TGTGCCAGCCCGGGACTAGCGGATATAACGAACACCGGGGAGCTGTTTTTT.

This clone was counted once. The rearrangement joins TRBV13 to TRBJ2-3; D not certain. CDR1 and CDR2 (germline): PRHDT, FYEKMQ (reference sequence). The CDR3 runs 13 residues. Trimming removed 4 bases from V and 4 bases from J, with 9 bases in between. The CDR3 is CASSYLQADTQYF. The CDR3 nucleotides read TGTGCCAGCAGCTATCTCCAAGCAGATACGCAGTATTTT.

This chain joins TRBV28 and TRBJ1-4; D unclear. The CDR3 sequence is 13 residues long. Germline V gives CDR1 MDHEN, CDR2 SYDVKM. The ends were cut back, 7 bases at V and 5 bases at J, with 11 bases in the middle. As DNA, the CDR3 is TGTGCCAGCACCCCAACCGTGAATGAAAAACTGTTTTTT. Translated, it gives CASTPTVNEKLFF.

This clone was counted at least ten times. Different DNA sequences within this sample yield the same CDR3. The rearrangement joins TRBV28 to TRBJ1-2; D is unresolved. V dropped 4 bases and J dropped 5 bases, with 5 bases sitting between them. This CDR3 has 11 residues. Germline CDR1 reads MDHEN; CDR2 reads SYDVKM. CDR3 bases: TGTGCCAGCAGTTGGGGATATGGCTACACCTTC. The encoded protein is CASSWGYGYTF.

The rearrangement joins TRBV6-5 to TRBJ2-5; D is uncertain. In germline, CDR1 is MNHEY, CDR2 SVGAGI. V was pared by 0 bases and J by 7 bases, with 15 bases between. The CDR3 is 15 amino acids. The CDR3 here is CASSYSDVGSGTQYF. The CDR3 DNA reads TGTGCCAGCAGTTACTCGGACGTAGGATCGGGGACCCAGTACTTC.

The CDR3 DNA follows: TGTGCCAGCAGCTTGTTTGGGGGGGAGCAGTACTTC. Its translation: CASSLFGGEQYF. The chain links TRBV5-4 to TRBJ2-7; the D gene is possibly TRBD2 (6 bases). This CDR3 region has 12 residues. Trimming took off 1 base at V and 7 bases at J, with 9 bases between the two ends. The V gene's germline CDR1 is SGHNT and CDR2 YYREEE (reference sequence).

This chain joins TRBV11-2 and TRBJ1-2, with D maybe TRBD1 (6 bases). Trimming removed 1 base at V and 6 bases at J, with 15 bases between. The CDR3 is 15 amino acids. Germline CDR1 is SGHAT and CDR2 is FQNNGV. CDR3 nucleotides: TGTGCCAGCAGCTTAGTGGTGGGCAGGGGCGATGGCTACACCTTC. Translation gives CASSLVVGRGDGYTF.

About this clone: A far larger clone differs by one base, so this is likely a read error. Other nucleotide sequences in the sample specify the same CDR3. The rearrangement uses TRBV5-6 and TRBJ2-5, with TRBD1 as a possible D gene (6 bases). The CDR3 has 13 residues. Per germline, CDR1 SGHDT and CDR2 YYEEEE. The CDR3: CASSPTGPETQYF. DNA for the CDR3: TGCGCCAGCAGCCCGACAGGCCCAGAGACCCAGTACTTC.

This chain joins TRBV4-2 and TRBJ1-3, with 7 bases aligning to TRBD1. This CDR3 comprises 20 residues. The V segment lost 1 base and the J segment 0 bases; nucleotides outside the gene matches: 15. Germline V CDR1 and CDR2: LGHNA, YNFKEQ. Here the CDR3 DNA reads TGTGCCAGCAGCCAAGCAATCCGGGACAGCTATTATTCCTCTGGAAACACCATATATTTT. This gives the protein CASSQAIRDSYYSSGNTIYF.

This clone was seen at least ten times. The sample contains more than one DNA sequence encoding this CDR3. This rearrangement joins TRBV6-1 to TRBJ1-2; D remains ambiguous. V was clipped by 0 bases and J by 5 bases, with 13 bases between them. Germline CDR1 and CDR2: MNHNS and SASEGT. The CDR3 consists of 15 residues. CDR3 amino acids: CASSEASTGGYGYTF. The CDR3 bases are TGTGCCAGCAGTGAAGCATCGACCGGCGGGTATGGCTACACCTTC.

The chain recombines TRBV7-9 with TRBJ2-2, with TRBD2 identical over 8 bases. This CDR3 comprises 16 residues. Germline V gene sequence: CDR1 SEHNR, CDR2 FQNEAQ (reference sequence). V lost 4 bases to trimming and J lost 0 bases; unmatched junction nucleotides: 4. DNA for the CDR3: TGTGCCAGCAGCTCTACTAGCGGAGCGAACACCGGGGAGCTGTTTTTT. This encodes CASSSTSGANTGELFF.

The sample holds a few counts of this clone. A read error is the likely source, as a far larger clone sits one nucleotide away. Other DNA sequences within the sample encode an identical CDR3. The chain joins TRBV5-1 to TRBJ1-5; D remains unclear. Germline V lookup: CDR1 SGHRS, CDR2 YFSETQ. The CDR3 covers 13 residues. With 1 base removed from V and 2 bases from J, the gap between germline ends came to 4 bases. The CDR3 here is CASSLSGNQPQHF. CDR3 DNA sequence: TGCGCCAGCAGCTTGTCGGGCAATCAGCCCCAGCATTTT.

Regarding this clone: This may stem from a read error, because a much larger clone lies one nucleotide away. Distinct nucleotide sequences in the sample also encode this CDR3. The genes are TRBV28 and TRBJ2-7, with 10 bases aligning to TRBD2. CDR3 length equals 13 residues. Germline loops: CDR1 MDHEN, CDR2 SYDVKM. CDR3 loop: CASSSGRDYEQYF. CDR3 DNA: TGTGCCAGCAGTAGCGGGAGGGATTACGAGCAGTACTTT.

This clone was detected many times. The chain links TRBV2 to TRBJ2-7; D call uncertain. Trimming removed 6 bases at V and 9 bases at J, with 12 bases between. The CDR3 consists of 11 residues. Germline CDR1 SNHLY, CDR2 FYNNEI. CDR3 in amino acids: CASRLGLGQYF. The DNA for the CDR3 is TGTGCCAGCAGGCTGGGATTGGGGCAGTACTTC.

This chain links TRBV27 with TRBJ1-1; D call uncertain. Per germline, CDR1 MNHEY and CDR2 SMNVEV (reference sequence). The ends were cut back, 5 bases at V and 2 bases at J, with 6 bases in the middle. The CDR3 has 12 amino acids. CDR3 nucleotide sequence: TGTGCCAGCAGTGCCCGAAACACTGAAGCTTTCTTT. Its translation: CASSARNTEAFF.

The rearrangement uses TRBV6-1 and TRBJ2-2; D is perhaps TRBD2 (6 bases). The CDR3 is 16 amino acids. Trimming left V 4 bases short and J 4 bases short, with 16 bases between. Germline lookup yields CDR1 MNHNS and CDR2 SASEGT. The CDR3 protein is CASSARDGRFTGELFF. The CDR3 DNA follows: TGTGCCAGCAGTGCCCGGGACGGGAGATTCACCGGGGAGCTGTTTTTT.

The chain combines TRBV25-1 with TRBJ1-1; D call uncertain. The V end was cut by 4 bases, the J end by 2 bases, with 5 bases between. The CDR3 totals 12 residues. Per germline, CDR1 MGHDK and CDR2 SYGVNS. The CDR3 sequence is CASSVKNTEAFF. CDR3 nucleotide sequence: TGTGCCAGCAGTGTAAAAAACACTGAAGCTTTCTTT. The full variable domain, rest sourced from reference TRBV25-1 and TRBJ1-1, is EADIYQTPRYLVIGTGKKITLECSQTMGHDKMYWYQQDPGMELHLIHYSYGVNSTEKGDLSSESTVSRIRTEHFPLTLESARPSHTSQYLCASSVKNTEAFFGQGTRLTVV.